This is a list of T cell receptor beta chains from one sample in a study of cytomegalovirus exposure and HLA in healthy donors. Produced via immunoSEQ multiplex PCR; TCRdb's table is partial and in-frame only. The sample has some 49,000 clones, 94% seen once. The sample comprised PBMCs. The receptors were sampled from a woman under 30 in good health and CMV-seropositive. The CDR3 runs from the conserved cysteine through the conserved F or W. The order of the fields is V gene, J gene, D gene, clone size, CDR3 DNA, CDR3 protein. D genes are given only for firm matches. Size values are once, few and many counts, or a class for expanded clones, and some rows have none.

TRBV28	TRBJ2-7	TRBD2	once	TGTGCCAGCAGTTTTTCTAGCGGGGCCATCTCCTACGAGCAGTACTTC	CASSFSSGAISYEQYF
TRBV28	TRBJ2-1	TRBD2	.	TGTGCCAGCACCCCCGAGGCGGGAGGGCAGACCTACAATGAGCAGTTCTTC	CASTPEAGGQTYNEQFF
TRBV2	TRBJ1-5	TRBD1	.	TGTGCCAGCAGTGGGGCAGGGGGGTTTGGCAATCAGCCCCAGCATTTT	CASSGAGGFGNQPQHF
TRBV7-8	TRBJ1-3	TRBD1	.	TGTGCCAGCAGCACTCCGACAGGGCCCTCTGGAAACACCATATATTTT	CASSTPTGPSGNTIYF
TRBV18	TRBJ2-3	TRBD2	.	TGTGCCAGCTCACCGGGACTATTTAGCACAGATACGCAGTATTTT	CASSPGLFSTDTQYF
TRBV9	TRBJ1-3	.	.	TGTGCCAGCAGCGTAGAGGCCAGGGGATACTCTGGAAACACCATATATTTT	CASSVEARGYSGNTIYF
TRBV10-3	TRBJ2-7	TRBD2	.	TGTGCCATCAGTACCGGGACTAGCGGATCCTACGAGCAGTACTTC	CAISTGTSGSYEQYF
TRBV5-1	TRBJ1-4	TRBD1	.	TGCGCCAGCAGCTTGGGGGACAGGGCGTTCAGGGATAATGAAAAACTGTTTTTT	CASSLGDRAFRDNEKLFF
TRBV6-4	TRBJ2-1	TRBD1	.	TGTGCCAGCAGTGTCCGGGACAGGGTCCATGAGCAGTTCTTC	CASSVRDRVHEQFF
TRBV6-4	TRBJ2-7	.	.	TGTGCCAGCTCAGGGTCTAAAAGCTCCTACGAGCAGTACTTC	CASSGSKSSYEQYF
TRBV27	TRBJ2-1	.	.	TGTGCCAGCAGTTCCTATGGAGGCTCCTACAATGAGCAGTTCTTC	CASSSYGGSYNEQFF
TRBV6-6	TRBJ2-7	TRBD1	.	TGTGCCAGCAGCCCGGGACAGGGTAGGTTGTACGAGCAGTACTTC	CASSPGQGRLYEQYF